The present T cell receptor (beta chain) was sequenced within a study of shared clonotypes between healthy human individuals. Study results and limitations: Only blood was sampled, and tissue TCR repertoires likely differ from blood ones. Large depth notwithstanding, sorted-subset sequencing proved incomplete by rarefaction.

The CDR3 length is 14 residues. Trimming left V 10 bases short and J 1 base short, with 13 bases between. Germline V gene sequence: CDR1 MNHNS, CDR2 SASEGT. A note on this clone: What it binds is not known.

Researchers divided each subset's genomic DNA evenly across several immunoSEQ plates. Generated by immunoSEQ multiplex PCR, the TCRdb table keeps only in-frame clones and is missing some. The sample includes 2 million to 2.5 million clones, approximately 93% of them seen just once. The chain links TRBV6-1 to TRBJ2-2; tentatively, D is TRBD2 (5 bases). The material sequenced was naive CD4+ T cells from PBMCs. Subset meaning: CD45RA+ positively selected. The origin of this receptor is a man younger than 35 in good health. Some clones in this sample may be carry-over from other donors' samples. The CDR3 DNA follows: TGTGCCACCTTCTTTGGAGGGAACACCGGGGAGCTGTTTTTT. This sequence encodes CATFFGGNTGELFF.